What follows describes a single T cell receptor (beta chain). This record belongs to a study of blood T cell repertoires in COVID-19. In the study overall: Sites across the United States, Italy and Spain contributed samples from acute and convalescent COVID-19. PBMCs, B-cell-depleted T cells, or T cells were the source of the cDNA or gDNA that made up the material.

Germline V gene data show CDR1 as SGDLS and CDR2 as YYNGEE. The CDR3 runs 17 residues. With 1 base clipped from V and 6 bases from J, the junction kept 11 bases outside the gene matches. Original processing notes: Nucleated cell number was recorded as an estimate derived from reference gene primer amplification. Sequencing was performed with immunoSEQ multiplex PCR; in TCRdb, only in-frame clones are kept and a portion is missing. V and J calls and clone size are copied from that table; D and trimming were computed from the DNA. Counted here are some 200,000 clones, around 81% occurring once; the ten biggest clones make up 0.8% to 0.95%. Seattle's cohort entered during active infection and was followed longitudinally.

The sequencing sample was made of peripheral blood. This sequence was found in a man aged 60 to 75 with COVID-19, enrolled during active disease. This chain uses TRBV9 with TRBJ2-1; 9 bases are a match to TRBD2. The CDR3 spells CASSVHNSGGRGNEQFF. DNA for the CDR3: TGTGCCAGCAGCGTACACAATAGCGGGGGAAGGGGCAATGAGCAGTTCTTC.